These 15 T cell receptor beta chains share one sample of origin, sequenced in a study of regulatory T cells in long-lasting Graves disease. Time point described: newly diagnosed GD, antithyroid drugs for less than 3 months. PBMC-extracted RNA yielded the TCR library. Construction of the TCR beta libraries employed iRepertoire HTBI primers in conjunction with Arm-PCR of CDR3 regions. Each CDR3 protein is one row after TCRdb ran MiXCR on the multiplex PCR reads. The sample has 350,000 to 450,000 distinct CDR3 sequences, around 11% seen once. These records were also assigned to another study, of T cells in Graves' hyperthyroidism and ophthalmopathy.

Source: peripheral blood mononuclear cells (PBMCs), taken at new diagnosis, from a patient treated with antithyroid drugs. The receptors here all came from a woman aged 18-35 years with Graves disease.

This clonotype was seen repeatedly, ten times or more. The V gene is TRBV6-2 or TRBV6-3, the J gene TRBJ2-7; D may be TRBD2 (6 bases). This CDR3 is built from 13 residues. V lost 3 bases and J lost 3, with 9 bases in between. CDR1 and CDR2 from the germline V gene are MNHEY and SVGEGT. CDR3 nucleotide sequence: TGTGCCAGCAGTTATACGGGGGACTACGAGCAGTACTTC. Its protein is CASSYTGDYEQYF.

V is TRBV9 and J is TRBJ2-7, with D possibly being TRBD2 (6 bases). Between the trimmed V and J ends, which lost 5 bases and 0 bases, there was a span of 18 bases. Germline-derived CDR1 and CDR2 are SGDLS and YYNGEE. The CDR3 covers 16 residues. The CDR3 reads CASSAPRGRNSYEQYF. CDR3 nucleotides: TGTGCCAGCAGTGCCCCTCGGGGGAGGAACTCCTACGAGCAGTACTTC. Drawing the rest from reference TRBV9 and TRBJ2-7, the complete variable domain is DSGVTQTPKHLITATGQRVTLRCSPRSGDLSVYWYQQSLDQGLQFLIQYYNGEERAKGNILERFSAQQFPDLHSELNLSSLELGDSALYFCASSAPRGRNSYEQYFGPGTRLTVT.

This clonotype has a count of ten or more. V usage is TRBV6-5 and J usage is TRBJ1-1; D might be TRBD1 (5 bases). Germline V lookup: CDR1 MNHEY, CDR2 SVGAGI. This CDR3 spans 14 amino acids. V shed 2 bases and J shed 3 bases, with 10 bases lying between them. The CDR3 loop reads CASSYLRRDTEAFF. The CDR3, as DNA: TGTGCCAGCAGTTACCTCCGCAGGGACACTGAAGCTTTCTTT.

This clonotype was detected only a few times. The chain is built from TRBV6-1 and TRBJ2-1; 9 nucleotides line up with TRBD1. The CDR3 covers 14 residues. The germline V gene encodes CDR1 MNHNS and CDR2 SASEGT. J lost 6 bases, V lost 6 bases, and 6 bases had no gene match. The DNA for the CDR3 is TGTGCCAGCAGGCGGACAGGGGAGATCAATGAGCAGTTCTTC. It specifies CASRRTGEINEQFF.

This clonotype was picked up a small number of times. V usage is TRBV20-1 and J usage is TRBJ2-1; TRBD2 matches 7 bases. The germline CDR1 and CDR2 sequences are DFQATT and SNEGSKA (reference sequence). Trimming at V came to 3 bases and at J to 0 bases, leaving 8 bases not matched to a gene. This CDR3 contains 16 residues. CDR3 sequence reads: CSASGASGSSYNEQFF. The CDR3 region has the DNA TGCAGTGCTAGCGGGGCTAGCGGTAGCTCCTACAATGAGCAGTTCTTC.

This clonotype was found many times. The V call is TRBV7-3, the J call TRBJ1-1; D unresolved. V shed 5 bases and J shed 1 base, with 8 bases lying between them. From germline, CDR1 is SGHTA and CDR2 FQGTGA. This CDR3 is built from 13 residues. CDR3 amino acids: CASSLLWNTEAFF. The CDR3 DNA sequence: TGTGCCAGCAGCCTACTGTGGAACACTGAAGCTTTCTTT.

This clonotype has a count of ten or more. The CDR3 DNA is TGTGCCATCAGTGACCAAAAAGCTAACTATGGCTACACCTTC. This encodes CAISDQKANYGYTF. The rearrangement joins TRBV10-3 to TRBJ1-2; D is undetermined. The CDR3 extends over 14 amino acids. From germline, CDR1 is ENHRY and CDR2 SYGVKD. The V end was cut by 3 bases, the J end by 0 bases, with 8 bases between.

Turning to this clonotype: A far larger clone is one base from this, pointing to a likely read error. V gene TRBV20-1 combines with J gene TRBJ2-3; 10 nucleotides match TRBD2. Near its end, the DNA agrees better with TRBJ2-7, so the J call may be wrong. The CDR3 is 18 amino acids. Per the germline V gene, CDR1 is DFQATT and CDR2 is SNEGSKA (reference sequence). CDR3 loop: CSGRSLPTSGIEKYEQYF. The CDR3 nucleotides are TGCAGTGGTAGATCCCTCCCAACTAGCGGGATCGAAAAGTACGAGCAGTACTTC.

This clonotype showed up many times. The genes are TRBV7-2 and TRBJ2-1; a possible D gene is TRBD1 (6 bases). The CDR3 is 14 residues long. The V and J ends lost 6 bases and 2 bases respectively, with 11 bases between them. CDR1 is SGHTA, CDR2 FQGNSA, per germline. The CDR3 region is CASRGAGAYNEQFF. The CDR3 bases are TGTGCCAGCAGGGGGGCAGGGGCCTACAATGAGCAGTTCTTC.

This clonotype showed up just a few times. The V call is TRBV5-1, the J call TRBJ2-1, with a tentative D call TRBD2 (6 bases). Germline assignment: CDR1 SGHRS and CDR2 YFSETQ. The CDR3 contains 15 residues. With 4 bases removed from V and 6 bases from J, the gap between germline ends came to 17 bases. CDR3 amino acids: CASSVRGMVINEQFF. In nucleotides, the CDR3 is TGCGCCAGCAGCGTCCGGGGGATGGTTATCAATGAGCAGTTCTTC.

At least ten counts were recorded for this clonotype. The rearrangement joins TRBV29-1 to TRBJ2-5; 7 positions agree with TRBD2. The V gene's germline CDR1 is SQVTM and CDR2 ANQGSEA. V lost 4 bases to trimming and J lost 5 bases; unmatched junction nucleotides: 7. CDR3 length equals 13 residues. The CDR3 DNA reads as TGCAGCGTTGTACTAGCGAAGTGGGAGACCCAGTACTTC. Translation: CSVVLAKWETQYF.

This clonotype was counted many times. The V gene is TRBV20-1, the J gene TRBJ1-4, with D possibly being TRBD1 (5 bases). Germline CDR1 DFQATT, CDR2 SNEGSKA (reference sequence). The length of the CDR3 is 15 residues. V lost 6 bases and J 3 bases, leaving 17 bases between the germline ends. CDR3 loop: CSAAAVWGANEKLFF. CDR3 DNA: TGCAGTGCCGCCGCGGTATGGGGCGCTAATGAAAAACTGTTTTTT.

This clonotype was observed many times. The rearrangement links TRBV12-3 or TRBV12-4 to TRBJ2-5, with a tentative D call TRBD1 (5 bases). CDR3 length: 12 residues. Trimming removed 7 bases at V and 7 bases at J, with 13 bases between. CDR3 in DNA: TGTGCCAGCATGTCAGGGCTCGGGACCCAGTACTTC. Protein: CASMSGLGTQYF.

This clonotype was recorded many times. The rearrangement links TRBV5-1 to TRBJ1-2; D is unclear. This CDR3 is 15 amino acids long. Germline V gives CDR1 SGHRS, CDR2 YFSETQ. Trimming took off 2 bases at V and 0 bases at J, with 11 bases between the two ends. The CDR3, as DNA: TGCGCCAGCAGCTTAGCGGATAATTCTAACTATGGCTACACCTTC. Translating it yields CASSLADNSNYGYTF. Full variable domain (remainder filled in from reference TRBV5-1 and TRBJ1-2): KAGVTQTPRYLIKTRGQQVTLSCSPISGHRSVSWYQQTPGQGLQFLFEYFSETQRNKGNFPGRFSGRQFSNSRSEMNVSTLELGDSALYLCASSLADNSNYGYTFGSGTRLTVV.

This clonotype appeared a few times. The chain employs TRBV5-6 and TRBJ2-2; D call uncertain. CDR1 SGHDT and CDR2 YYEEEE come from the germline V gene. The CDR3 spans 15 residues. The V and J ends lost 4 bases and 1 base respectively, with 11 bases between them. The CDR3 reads CASSRRARNTGELFF. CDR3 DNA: TGTGCCAGCAGCCGCCGGGCCAGGAACACCGGGGAGCTGTTTTTT.